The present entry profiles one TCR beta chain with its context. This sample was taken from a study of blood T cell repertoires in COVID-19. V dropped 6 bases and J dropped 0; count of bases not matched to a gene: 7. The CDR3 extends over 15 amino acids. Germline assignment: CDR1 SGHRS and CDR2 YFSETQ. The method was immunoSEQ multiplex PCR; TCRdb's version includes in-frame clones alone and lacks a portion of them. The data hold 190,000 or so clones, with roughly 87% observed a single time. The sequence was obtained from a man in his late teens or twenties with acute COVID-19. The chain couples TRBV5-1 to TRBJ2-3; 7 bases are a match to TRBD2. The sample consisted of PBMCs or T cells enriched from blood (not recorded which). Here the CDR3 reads CASMGGRASTDTQYF. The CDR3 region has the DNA TGCGCCAGCATGGGAGGGCGGGCTAGCACAGATACGCAGTATTTT.